This TCR beta chain comes out of a study of control samples from healthy donors and cancer patients. This clone is a singleton in its sample. Between the trimmed V and J ends, which lost 4 bases and 3 bases, there was a span of 16 bases. CDR1 is LNHDA and CDR2 is SQIVND in the germline V gene (reference sequence). This CDR3 is built from 15 residues. TCRdb's copy holds only in-frame clones and misses some; the assay was immunoSEQ multiplex PCR. The sample has about 140,000 clones, less than 95% seen once. The chain links TRBV19 to TRBJ2-7; tentative D call: TRBD1 (6 bases). The TCR sequence derives from a man between 18 and 35 years old in good health. The sequencing sample was made of blood. The DNA of the CDR3 is TGTGCCAGTAGTAAGTCGAGACAGGTAAACTACGAGCAGTACTTC. It specifies CASSKSRQVNYEQYF. Supplemented by reference TRBV19 and TRBJ2-7, the full variable domain reads DGGITQSPKYLFRKEGQNVTLSCEQNLNHDAMYWYRQDPGQGLRLIYYSQIVNDFQKGDIAEGYSVSREKKESFPLTVTSAQKNPTAFYLCASSKSRQVNYEQYFGPGTRLTVT.